This TCR beta chain was profiled in a study of beta chain features in type 1 diabetes (dated by TCRdb to 2016 to 2018). Context from the whole study: No differences in mean age, gender distribution, total cell number or subset yield were found between patients and healthy donors. A total of under 120,000,000 sorted cells were examined across all samples, and RNA yield correlated strongly with the number of cells per subset. In the study, recently diagnosed type 1 diabetes patients and matched healthy donors were compared on the TCRB repertoires of their sorted circulating CD4+ T cell subsets. Whereas all 30 or so donors provided naive and central memory subsets, regulatory and stem cell-like memory subsets were isolated from just 8 patients and about 8 healthy donors.

Each donor gave one peripheral blood draw, averaging approximately 0.12 L, which was collected into heparinised tubes. Naive, central memory, regulatory and stem cell-like memory CD4+ T cells were sorted on a BD FACSAria II using a panel including CD45RO, CCR7, CD25, CD127, CD95 and CD27. Every sorted population had a purity above 95%. PBMCs were isolated immediately by Lymphoprep density gradient centrifugation and stained directly without culture. So that batch effects would be minimized, each experiment stained and sorted samples in pairs, pairing one healthy donor with one patient. The entire amount of isolated RNA was reverse transcribed using the High Capacity cDNA Reverse Transcription Kit, so the sequenced TCRB transcripts were expressed ones. Deep immunoSEQ sequencing was performed on naive, central memory and regulatory T cell samples, with an average of roughly 3.3 million total reads per sample. Sorted cells were lysed in RLT buffer, and RNA was extracted using DNase-treated RNeasy Micro or Mini kits according to cell number. Each cell subset was processed separately to prevent cross-contamination, with patient and healthy donor samples processed together. TCRB sequences were amplified from cDNA with the immunoSEQ multiplex PCR, producing 87-bp fragments spanning the CDR3 region. The amplicons were sequenced using the Illumina HiSeq platform. The authors' analysis ran thus. PCR bias was corrected computationally using synthetic template baselines, and reads within Hamming distance 2 were collapsed, with unmergeable singletons discarded. By aligning reads against IMGT, V, D and J genes, CDR3 length, and insertions or deletions at six rearrangement sites were assigned. Clonotype counts were normalized to sorted cell number within each subset before computing true diversity and Gini coefficients with the tcR R package. The overlap coefficient, calculated on TCRB nucleotide sequences, was used to quantify repertoire sharing. TCRdb provides this immuneACCESS table in a form limited to in-frame rearrangements. Some clones are lacking; in checked studies, under half of them reflect an unresolved V gene, and why the rest are absent is not known. V and J calls and clone size are as listed in that table; D and trimming were resolved from the DNA. In all, the sample holds some 140,000 clones, and roughly 10% of those were seen once. Clones ranked in the top ten supply roughly 0.75% of the sample.

From the cysteine up to the phenylalanine, the CDR3 has a length of 16 residues. The CDR3 DNA has 48 bases and is translated from base 1. Via the germline V gene, CDR1 is SGHTA and CDR2 FQGNSA. V loses 4 bases of germline sequence and J loses 7 bases, and the interval between the two ends is 22 bases. Beyond this particular receptor, the publication reports: Shorter templates might have been favored by PCR, but patient and control samples were amplified and corrected together, so both groups would have been affected equally by any skew. Because cDNA rather than genomic DNA was sequenced, highly expressing activated cells could have been over-represented, although no difference in activation and CD3 levels was found between groups. Because the HLA sub-analyses included only small numbers of individuals, any influence of HLA type on TCRB rearrangement was left unresolved. Naive, central memory and regulatory TCRB repertoires appeared to be more alike among patients than among healthy donors. At VDJ recombination sites, type 1 diabetes patients had fewer insertions and more deleted nucleotides, which implies abnormalities in thymic rearrangement. Type 1 diabetes patients showed a moderate but significant shortening of TCRB CDR3 length in all four CD4+ subsets.

Comment on this clone: Its antigen is currently not known. Base-call qualities are not available, and no considerably larger clone is one nucleotide away.

The sequence is built from TRBV7-2 and TRBJ1-2; possibly the D gene is TRBD1, per 5 matching bases. This receptor was identified in a man aged 25 to 40 with type 1 diabetes. Source material: central memory CD4+ T cells from blood. The bases are TGTGCCAGCAGCTCTTTGGGGGGAACGACTAGGGGTGGCTACACCTTC. Its protein reads: CASSSLGGTTRGGYTF.